A single sample gave rise to the 18 T cell receptor beta chains below, sequenced in a study of neurological immune-mediated disorders. TCRdb redid the calling of the 5' RACE reads with MiXCR, one entry per CDR3 protein. The table includes about 80,000 distinct CDR3 sequences, 4% to 6% detected once. The source material was PBMCs. The origin of the receptors is a woman aged 30 to 39 with multiple sclerosis.

This clonotype was counted ten times or more. The chain recombines TRBV3-1 with TRBJ1-1, with D unresolved. The CDR3 contains 13 residues. Germline V lookup: CDR1 LGHDT, CDR2 YNNKEL (reference sequence). Trimming removed 1 base at V and 1 base at J, with 4 bases between. CDR3 sequence: CASSQGGNTEAFF. Here the CDR3 DNA reads TGTGCCAGCAGCCAAGGGGGGAACACTGAAGCTTTCTTT.

This chain joins TRBV5-1 and TRBJ2-3, with a tentative D call TRBD1 (5 bases). Trimming took off 0 bases at V and 5 bases at J, with 10 bases between the two ends. The V gene's germline CDR1 is SGHRS and CDR2 YFSETQ. This CDR3 has 14 amino acids. The CDR3: CASSLGSGLDTQYF. CDR3 DNA: TGCGCCAGCAGCTTGGGGTCAGGGCTAGATACGCAGTATTTT.

This clonotype was seen ten or more times. The genes are TRBV20-1 and TRBJ2-3; 7 bases align to TRBD2. Trimming removed 3 bases from V and 3 bases from J; junction bases left unmatched: 9. CDR1 is DFQATT and CDR2 is SNEGSKA in the germline V gene (reference sequence). The CDR3 runs to 15 residues. CDR3 DNA sequence: TGCAGTGCTAGCGACGGGGAGGGCGGGACAGATACGCAGTATTTT. Translating gives CSASDGEGGTDTQYF.

J is TRBJ2-1 and V is TRBV24-1; D gene uncertain. This CDR3 is built from 20 residues. Between the trimmed V and J ends, which lost 0 bases and 0 bases, there was a span of 20 bases. The germline CDR1 and CDR2 sequences are KGHDR and SFDVKD. This CDR3 is CATSDLQRFLFNSSYNEQFF. For the CDR3, the DNA is TGTGCCACCAGTGATTTGCAAAGGTTCCTGTTTAATTCCTCCTACAATGAGCAGTTCTTC.

This clonotype was found many times. The V call is TRBV20-1, the J call TRBJ2-3; 10 positions match TRBD2. Germline V gene sequence: CDR1 DFQATT, CDR2 SNEGSKA (reference sequence). The CDR3 is made up of 14 amino acids. V lost 6 bases to trimming and J lost 2 bases; unmatched junction nucleotides: 5. DNA of the CDR3: TGCAGTGCCGAACTAGCGGGGATCACAGATACGCAGTATTTT. It is translated as CSAELAGITDTQYF.

This clonotype occurred a few times. The chain recombines TRBV6-5 with TRBJ2-2; D ambiguous. Germline CDR1 MNHEY, CDR2 SVGAGI. V dropped 2 bases and J dropped 5 bases, with 9 bases sitting between them. CDR3 size: 14 residues. CDR3 in amino acids: CASSYRTATGELFF. CDR3 in DNA: TGTGCCAGCAGTTACAGAACGGCTACCGGGGAGCTGTTTTTT.

This clonotype occurred many times. The chain joins TRBV20-1 to TRBJ1-3, with D uncertain. The CDR3 is made up of 17 amino acids. Looked up from germline, CDR1 is DFQATT and CDR2 is SNEGSKA (reference sequence). V dropped 3 bases and J dropped 0 bases, with 18 bases sitting between them. DNA for the CDR3: TGCAGTGCTAGCGACGAGAAGGGCGGGGACTCTGGAAACACCATATATTTT. It translates to CSASDEKGGDSGNTIYF.

This clonotype was found many times. The chain recombines TRBV5-1 with TRBJ1-6; 8 bases fit TRBD1. The CDR3 is made up of 14 amino acids. The V segment lost 2 bases and the J segment 9 bases; nucleotides outside the gene matches: 4. Germline values: CDR1 SGHRS, CDR2 YFSETQ. CDR3 region: CASSFGTGSSPLHF. The CDR3 DNA sequence: TGCGCCAGCAGCTTCGGGACAGGCAGTTCACCCCTCCACTTT.

In its sample, this clonotype was seen a few times. With a much larger clone just one base away, this may be a read error. V usage is TRBV5-1 and J usage is TRBJ2-6; D may be TRBD1 (5 bases). The germline V gene encodes CDR1 SGHRS and CDR2 YFSETQ. The CDR3 runs to 14 residues. CDR3 sequence (DNA): TGCGCCAGCAGCTTGGCGGCTGGGGCCAAAGTCCTGACTTTC. It specifies CASSLAAGAKVLTF.

This clonotype showed up many times. Sequence at one end of the junction differs from germline and may be a read error. The rearrangement links TRBV20-1 to TRBJ1-4; D gene uncertain. Germline CDR1 is DFQATT and CDR2 is SNEGSKA (reference sequence). This CDR3 comprises 13 residues. DNA of the CDR3: TGCAGTGCCAGAGGGCATTTGTATGAAAAACTGTTTTTT. This sequence encodes CSARGHLYEKLFF.

This clonotype turned up a few times. V is TRBV7-2 and J is TRBJ2-4, with D possibly TRBD1 on 6 matching bases. The length of the CDR3 is 14 residues. V lost 1 base, J lost 6 bases, and 10 bases lay in between. Germline values: CDR1 SGHTA, CDR2 FQGNSA. The CDR3 is CASSLVAGANIQYF. In nucleotides, the CDR3 is TGTGCCAGCAGCTTAGTGGCAGGGGCAAACATTCAGTACTTC.

This clonotype has just a few counts. The V and J genes are TRBV20-1 and TRBJ2-1; 9 nucleotides match TRBD1. The trim removed 6 bases at V and 4 bases at J, leaving 10 bases unmatched. CDR3 size: 15 residues. Germline CDR1 reads DFQATT; CDR2 reads SNEGSKA (reference sequence). The DNA of the CDR3 is TGCAGTGCCTCAACAGGGGGCGGGTGGTACAATGAGCAGTTCTTC. Translating gives CSASTGGGWYNEQFF.

Many counts were recorded for this clonotype. The rearrangement joins TRBV7-9 to TRBJ2-1; perhaps TRBD2 as D (7 bases). Germline V gene data show CDR1 as SEHNR and CDR2 as FQNEAQ (reference sequence). The CDR3 sequence is 18 residues long. Trimming cost V 5 bases and J 7 bases, with 27 bases left between them. Here the CDR3 DNA reads TGTGCCAGCAGCCCCTTCACGGGGGGCGGCGTAACCTCTAATGAGCAGTTCTTC. Translating gives CASSPFTGGGVTSNEQFF.

This clonotype was observed many times. The gene calls are TRBV10-3 and TRBJ2-2; D may be TRBD1 (6 bases). The CDR3 is 13 amino acids. V lost 3 bases and J lost 7, with 9 bases in between. In germline, CDR1 is ENHRY, CDR2 SYGVKD. The CDR3 DNA reads TGTGCCATCAGTGATTCCAGGGGCGGGGAGCTGTTTTTT. This codes for CAISDSRGGELFF.

In this sample, this clonotype turned up a few times. The chain combines TRBV2 with TRBJ2-5; D gene unclear. The CDR3 has 12 amino acids. The V gene's germline CDR1 is SNHLY and CDR2 FYNNEI. The V end lost 1 base, the J end lost 3 bases, and 3 bases lay between the germline ends. CDR3 amino acids: CASSEVEETQYF. The CDR3 coding sequence is TGTGCCAGCAGTGAAGTAGAAGAGACCCAGTACTTC.

This clonotype was detected many times. The chain joins TRBV6-5 to TRBJ2-1; D remains unclear. The ends were cut back, 4 bases at V and 8 bases at J, with 12 bases in the middle. Germline CDR1 reads MNHEY; CDR2 reads SVGAGI. CDR3 length: 13 amino acids. In DNA, the CDR3 is TGTGCCAGCAGTTCGTCCTTTTCCCATGAGCAGTTCTTC. Protein product: CASSSSFSHEQFF.

The chain combines TRBV12-3 or TRBV12-4 with TRBJ1-1; no firm D call. This CDR3 region has 13 residues. Deletions cut 8 bases from V and 0 bases from J, with 10 bases between. Written as DNA, the CDR3 is TGTGCCAGCGGGAACGACTTGAACACTGAAGCTTTCTTT. Its translation is CASGNDLNTEAFF.

The sample holds many counts of this clonotype. The rearrangement uses TRBV12-3 or TRBV12-4 and TRBJ2-1, with 10 bases matching TRBD2. This CDR3 contains 15 residues. Trimming cost V 3 bases and J 8 bases; bases outside gene matches: 7. CDR3 DNA sequence: TGTGCCAGCAGTTTTTCAGCGGGAGGGTATGATGAGCAGTTCTTC. Translated, it gives CASSFSAGGYDEQFF.